Listed here is a single T cell receptor beta chain. Which antigen it targets is not known. One base away there is no much larger clone; base qualities are not given. The immunoSEQ Assay, a bias-controlled multiplex PCR, was used to amplify TCRbeta CDR3 regions from genomic DNA. In the source study's methods: Nucleated cell counts per sample were estimated from amplification of reference gene primers within the assay. To quantify the absolute abundance of each unique TCRbeta CDR3 rearrangement, sequence reads were collapsed and filtered. For each sample, productive Simpson clonality was calculated as the square root of Simpson's diversity index over productive rearrangements. Here the immuneACCESS table is served through TCRdb, limited to in-frame sequences with V and J called. Missing clones are a known gap in these copies; in checked studies unresolved V genes cover under half, and the rest lacks a known reason. The V and J calls and clone size were taken over from that table, and D and trimming were inferred from the DNA. This sample comprises some 140,000 clones, approximately 83% of them detected only once. The top ten hold 25% to 30% of the sample.

The entry originates in a study of blood T cell repertoires in COVID-19 (dated by TCRdb to the early 2020s). In terms of the full investigation: Collaborator samples came from the United States, Italy and Spain and covered acute and convalescent phases of COVID-19. Subjects who had been exposed to COVID-19, were actively infected with it, or had recovered from it provided the deeply sampled blood TCRbeta repertoires that made up the dataset. Samples came from the ongoing ImmuneRACE study (first 160 participants) plus 1,254 subjects from 6 global collaborators. The repertoires were made available in a free public database intended to serve as a resource for research on the immune response to SARS-CoV-2. Where available, HLA class I and class II types were taken from metadata supplied by the sample provider and were not determined by assay-based typing. The material from the prospective study consisted of cDNA or gDNA derived from T cells, B-cell-depleted T cells, or PBMCs. A de-identified subject ID, COVID-19 status, age in years and sex were almost always included in the sample metadata.

Between the V and J ends, shortened by 6 bases and 3 bases respectively, the junction contains 12 bases. The CDR3 covers 13 residues, taking in both the cysteine and the phenylalanine. This entry keeps only the CDR3 DNA: 39 bases, framed from base 1. Looking up the germline V gene yields CDR1 LGHNT and CDR2 FRNRAP. The paper's findings and limits, for the study overall: Clinical and demographic metadata were provided uncurated, with the amount varying by source and participant.

The collaborating institutions used their own protocols to collect whole blood in K2EDTA tubes. For TCRbeta analysis, collaborators shipped samples in one of three forms: frozen whole blood, isolated PBMCs, or DNA extracted from either of those sample types. Sequences were obtained from peripheral blood. This receptor was obtained from a woman aged 55 to 70 with acute or convalescent COVID-19. The V and J genes are TRBV12-5 and TRBJ2-7; a tentative D match to TRBD1 spans 6 bases. The CDR3 sequence is CASGAGRGYEQYF. The DNA sequence follows: TGTGCTAGTGGCGCTGGCAGGGGCTACGAGCAGTACTTC.